A single sample is the source of the 31 T cell receptor beta chains below, sequenced in a study of control samples from healthy donors and cancer patients. Generated by immunoSEQ multiplex PCR, the TCRdb table keeps only in-frame clones and is missing some. Altogether roughly 80,000 clones are present, 70% to 90% being singletons, with the ten largest covering more than 5.5%. Sequencing used blood. The receptor source for this set is a woman between 50 and 59 years old in good health.

This rearrangement joins TRBV6-5 to TRBJ2-5; D remains ambiguous. CDR1 is MNHEY and CDR2 is SVGAGI in the germline V gene. This CDR3 spans 11 amino acids. Trimming removed 8 bases at V and 5 bases at J, with 9 bases between. This chain's CDR3 is CASANLETQYF. In DNA form, the CDR3 reads TGTGCCAGCGCGAATCTCGAGACCCAGTACTTC.

In its sample, this clone is medium-sized. The chain recombines TRBV30 with TRBJ1-6, with 7 bases identical to TRBD1. Trimming removed 2 bases from V and 5 bases from J; junction bases left unmatched: 3. There are 14 residues in the CDR3. The germline V gene encodes CDR1 GTSNPN and CDR2 SVGIG (reference sequence). The CDR3 is CAWSSGQDNSPLHF. For the CDR3, the DNA is TGTGCCTGGAGTTCAGGACAGGATAATTCACCCCTCCACTTT.

The gene calls are TRBV6-5 and TRBJ1-1; D might be TRBD1 (6 bases). Germline assignment: CDR1 MNHEY and CDR2 SVGAGI. The ends were cut back, 6 bases at V and 5 bases at J, with 16 bases in the middle. The CDR3 totals 14 residues. CDR3 loop: CASSPGRGGTEAFF. As DNA, the CDR3 is TGTGCCAGCAGCCCCGGCAGGGGAGGGACTGAAGCTTTCTTT.

In its sample, this clone was seen once. The rearrangement joins TRBV5-4 to TRBJ2-7; either TRBD1 or TRBD2 may fit D (5 bases each). In germline, CDR1 is SGHNT, CDR2 YYREEE (reference sequence). CDR3 length equals 15 residues. V lost 2 bases and J 4 bases, leaving 16 bases between the germline ends. The CDR3 loop is CASSFQGPMNYEQYF. CDR3 coding DNA: TGTGCCAGCAGCTTTCAGGGACCCATGAATTACGAGCAGTACTTC.

The chain is built from TRBV29-1 and TRBJ1-2, with D perhaps TRBD1 (5 bases). The V gene lost 1 base and the J gene lost 1 base, with 22 bases spanning the gap. This CDR3 spans 18 amino acids. The germline V gene has CDR1 SQVTM and CDR2 ANQGSEA. The CDR3 sequence is CSVEAMRGKVGGNYGYTF. CDR3 coding DNA: TGCAGCGTTGAAGCTATGAGGGGAAAGGTCGGGGGTAACTATGGCTACACCTTC.

This sequence joins TRBV25-1 and TRBJ2-5; D is perhaps TRBD2 (6 bases). Looked up from germline, CDR1 is MGHDK and CDR2 is SYGVNS. Deletions cut 3 bases from V and 6 bases from J, with 17 bases between. The CDR3 spans 15 residues. CDR3 sequence reads: CASSDGGAIVKTQYF. The CDR3 DNA sequence: TGTGCCAGCAGTGATGGAGGGGCCATCGTGAAGACCCAGTACTTC.

In the case of this clone: This could be a read error, since a much larger clone is one nucleotide away. The chain carries TRBV19 and TRBJ1-5; TRBD1 matches 7 bases. Per the germline V gene, CDR1 is LNHDA and CDR2 is SQIVND (reference sequence). Trimming cost V 10 bases and J 0 bases; bases outside gene matches: 6. The CDR3 extends over 14 amino acids. The CDR3 is CAISTGDSNQPQHF. The CDR3 DNA sequence: TGTGCCATCAGTACAGGGGATAGCAATCAGCCCCAGCATTTT. The full variable domain, with the rest looked up from reference TRBV19 and TRBJ1-5, is DGGITQSPKYLFRKEGQNVTLSCEQNLNHDAMYWYRQDPGQGLRLIYYSQIVNDFQKGDIAEGYSVSREKKESFPLTVTSAQKNPTAFYLCAISTGDSNQPQHFGDGTRLSIL.

This chain uses TRBV6-5 with TRBJ1-5; D remains ambiguous. From germline, CDR1 is MNHEY and CDR2 SVGAGI. Trimming took 8 bases from V and 3 from J, leaving 11 bases between them. The CDR3 totals 13 residues. CDR3 bases: TGTGCCAGCGGAAGACGATTCAATCAGCCCCAGCATTTT. Encoded protein: CASGRRFNQPQHF.

The V and J genes are TRBV18 and TRBJ1-2, with no clear D. V shed 3 bases and J shed 2 bases, with 13 bases lying between them. The CDR3 length is 15 residues. CDR1 is KGHSH, CDR2 LQKENI, per germline. Written as DNA, the CDR3 is TGTGCCAGCTCACCCGACGGGGTAAGGAACTATGGCTACACCTTC. Translated: CASSPDGVRNYGYTF.

The chain recombines TRBV5-1 with TRBJ2-3; D remains ambiguous. The germline V gene has CDR1 SGHRS and CDR2 YFSETQ. V lost 4 bases to trimming and J lost 6 bases, with 12 bases between them. This CDR3 spans 13 amino acids. CDR3 nucleotides: TGCGCCAGCAGCACCTTCACTGGGGATACGCAGTATTTT. Translated, it gives CASSTFTGDTQYF.

This rearrangement joins TRBV3-1 (or the pseudogene TRBV3-2) to TRBJ1-2, with TRBD1 matching over 9 bases. V shed 6 bases and J 6 bases; nucleotides not matched to a gene: 11. The CDR3 runs to 15 residues. Germline V gene sequence: CDR1 LGHDT, CDR2 YNNKEL (reference sequence). The CDR3 region is CASRRSGTGRDGYTF. The CDR3 DNA is TGTGCCAGCAGGAGATCCGGGACAGGGAGGGATGGCTACACCTTC.

The gene calls are TRBV6-5 and TRBJ1-6; perhaps TRBD1 as D (5 bases). V was cut by 7 bases and J by 14 bases, with 21 bases left in between. The CDR3 totals 14 residues. Germline loops: CDR1 MNHEY, CDR2 SVGAGI. The CDR3 is CASTRDPGVSALHF. In DNA form, the CDR3 reads TGTGCCAGCACCCGGGACCCCGGCGTCTCGGCCCTCCACTTT.

The rearrangement uses TRBV21-1 and TRBJ2-7; the D call of TRBD2 is as the table states it, not checked on the DNA. TRBV21-1 is assigned pseudogene status. The CDR3 has 13 amino acids. For the CDR3, the DNA is TGTGCCAGCAGCAAAAAGCTGGGGAGCGAGCAGTACTTC. Translation gives CASSKKLGSEQYF.

This sequence joins TRBV24-1 and TRBJ2-1, with D uncertain. V was trimmed by 10 bases and J by 10 bases, leaving 16 bases between them. From germline, CDR1 is KGHDR and CDR2 SFDVKD. This CDR3 has 12 amino acids. CDR3 DNA: TGTGCCACTTCCTCGGAGTCTCGGGAGCAGTTCTTC. It is translated as CATSSESREQFF.

This chain links TRBV11-2 with TRBJ2-4, with 11 nucleotides matching TRBD1. In germline, CDR1 is SGHAT, CDR2 FQNNGV. The CDR3 has 19 residues. V was pared by 1 base and J by 6 bases, with 14 bases of the junction left unmatched. CDR3 in DNA: TGTGCCAGCAGCTTAGTGAGGGGGATAGGGACAGGGGGGGGAAACATTCAGTACTTC. It codes for CASSLVRGIGTGGGNIQYF.

V and J are TRBV14 and TRBJ1-4; weak D call: TRBD1 (5 bases). V gave up 1 base and J gave up 10 bases, with 10 bases separating them. CDR1 SGHDN and CDR2 FVKESK come from the germline V gene. This CDR3 is built from 13 residues. This chain's CDR3 is CASSQVEGRKLFF. As DNA, the CDR3 is TGTGCCAGCAGCCAAGTGGAGGGGAGAAAACTGTTTTTT.

The J gene is TRBJ1-5, the V gene TRBV10-2; the D is unclear. Germline CDR1 reads WSHSY; CDR2 reads SAAADI. The germline V and J ends were trimmed by 11 bases and 0 bases, with 14 bases remaining between them. CDR3 length equals 14 residues. The CDR3 coding sequence is TGCGCCGCTAACTTGCTGATTAGCAATCAGCCCCAGCATTTT. It is translated as CAANLLISNQPQHF.

The chain combines TRBV2 with TRBJ2-2; no reliable D call. Trimming took 6 bases from V and 2 from J, leaving 10 bases between them. This CDR3 is 14 amino acids long. Germline loops: CDR1 SNHLY, CDR2 FYNNEI. For the CDR3, the DNA is TGTGCCAGCAGACGTCAGGAAAACACCGGGGAGCTGTTTTTT. It yields the protein CASRRQENTGELFF.

The J gene is TRBJ2-3, the V gene TRBV24-1, with 9 bases that match TRBD2. V lost 4 bases, J lost 1 base, and 11 bases stayed unmatched. CDR1 and CDR2 (germline): KGHDR, SFDVKD. This CDR3 spans 18 amino acids. CDR3 nucleotide sequence: TGTGCCACCAGTGACACCGCTGTTATAGCGGGGGGCACAGATACGCAGTATTTT. Protein: CATSDTAVIAGGTDTQYF.

On this clone: The sample holds other DNA sequences that translate to the same CDR3. The V call is TRBV7-9, the J call TRBJ2-7, with TRBD1 identical over 9 bases. CDR1 is SEHNR and CDR2 is FQNEAQ in the germline V gene (reference sequence). The junction had 4 bases not matched to a gene; V was cut back by 5 bases and J by 2 bases. This CDR3 has 14 residues. In DNA, the CDR3 is TGTGCCAGCAGCACGGGGACAGGGACCTACGAGCAGTACTTC. This encodes CASSTGTGTYEQYF. Combining the CDR3 with reference TRBV7-9 and TRBJ2-7 gives the whole variable domain DTGVSQNPRHKITKRGQNVTFRCDPISEHNRLYWYRQTLGQGPEFLTYFQNEAQLEKSRLLSDRFSAERPKGSFSTLEIQRTEQGDSAMYLCASSTGTGTYEQYFGPGTRLTVT.

This clone has just a few counts. The V and J genes are TRBV5-6 and TRBJ2-1; the D gene could be TRBD1 or TRBD2 (6 bases each). CDR1 is SGHDT and CDR2 is YYEEEE in the germline V gene. V lost 2 bases to trimming and J lost 6 bases, with 12 bases between them. The CDR3 is 14 amino acids. In nucleotides, the CDR3 is TGTGCCAGCAGCTTCACGGGGGCGGCCAATGAGCAGTTCTTC. Protein: CASSFTGAANEQFF.

This clone was seen only once. DNA for the CDR3: TGCGCCAGCAGCCTAATGTCCGGGACAGGGAAAGCCACCATATATTTT. It encodes CASSLMSGTGKATIYF. The gene calls are TRBV5-1 and TRBJ1-3; 9 nucleotides match TRBD1. The V and J ends lost 4 bases and 9 bases, in that order; junction bases with no gene match: 14. Germline CDR1 is SGHRS and CDR2 is YFSETQ. This CDR3 is built from 16 residues.

This clone rates as medium-sized (0.01 to 0.1%). This chain joins TRBV27 and TRBJ1-6, with D possibly TRBD1 on 6 matching bases. The CDR3 spans 15 residues. Germline CDR1 reads MNHEY; CDR2 reads SMNVEV (reference sequence). Trimming cost V 5 bases and J 6 bases, with 14 bases left between them. CDR3 DNA sequence: TGTGCCAGCAGTCCCCCAAGGACAGTTAATTCACCCCTCCACTTT. Amino acid sequence: CASSPPRTVNSPLHF.

This clone was seen a single time. The V gene is TRBV4-2, the J gene TRBJ1-6; TRBD1 is a possible D gene (6 bases). V was cut by 0 bases and J by 9 bases, with 21 bases left in between. The CDR3 has 18 amino acids. Germline V lookup: CDR1 LGHNA, CDR2 YNFKEQ. The CDR3 here is CASSQDVRRGAGGSPLHF. CDR3 nucleotides: TGTGCCAGCAGCCAAGATGTTCGGAGGGGGGCCGGAGGTTCACCCCTCCACTTT.

The V and J genes are TRBV29-1 and TRBJ1-1; tentative D call: TRBD1 (5 bases). CDR1 SQVTM and CDR2 ANQGSEA come from the germline V gene. The CDR3 has 11 amino acids. The V end was cut by 7 bases, the J end by 9 bases, with 15 bases between. The CDR3 DNA sequence: TGCAGCGACGCGGAGGACACGAAAGCTTTCTTT. It codes for CSDAEDTKAFF.

The chain has TRBV5-1 and TRBJ2-2; 7 bases agree with TRBD1. V trimming: 6 bases; J trimming: 0 bases; junction bases outside the gene matches: 2. Germline-derived CDR1 and CDR2 are SGHRS and YFSETQ. The CDR3 length is 14 residues. CDR3 sequence: CASTGTANTGELFF. Written as DNA, the CDR3 is TGCGCCAGCACCGGGACAGCGAACACCGGGGAGCTGTTTTTT.

V gene TRBV30 combines with J gene TRBJ1-4, with 7 bases identical to TRBD1. The J segment lost 6 bases and the V segment lost 3 bases, leaving 10 bases of the junction unmatched. CDR1 GTSNPN and CDR2 SVGIG come from the germline V gene (reference sequence). The CDR3 has 15 amino acids. The CDR3, as DNA: TGTGCCTGGAGCGATACCGGGACAGTGTATGAAAAACTGTTTTTT. It is translated as CAWSDTGTVYEKLFF.

The CDR3 region is CAWSLGAEETQYF. The DNA of the CDR3 is TGTGCCTGGAGTCTGGGGGCAGAAGAGACCCAGTACTTC. This rearrangement joins TRBV30 to TRBJ2-5; D possibly corresponds to TRBD1 (6 bases). The V end lost 2 bases, the J end lost 3 bases, and 10 bases lay between the germline ends. The germline CDR1 and CDR2 sequences are GTSNPN and SVGIG (reference sequence). The CDR3 is made up of 13 amino acids.

This chain connects TRBV10-3 to TRBJ1-5; TRBD1 is a possible D gene (5 bases). Germline loops: CDR1 ENHRY, CDR2 SYGVKD. V lost 3 bases and J lost 6, with 21 bases in between. The CDR3 covers 17 residues. Here the CDR3 DNA reads TGTGCCATCAGTGACTTCTCAGGAGTGTCAGGGCTTCAGCCCCAGCATTTT. Its protein product is CAISDFSGVSGLQPQHF.

V and J are TRBV9 and TRBJ1-1, with D hard to call. CDR1 SGDLS and CDR2 YYNGEE come from the germline V gene. V was clipped by 9 bases and J by 3 bases, with 6 bases between them. This CDR3 has 10 amino acids. CDR3 loop: CATDYTEAFF. The CDR3 coding sequence is TGTGCCACAGATTACACTGAAGCTTTCTTT.

The chain combines TRBV5-4 with TRBJ2-5; TRBD2 is a possible D gene (6 bases). CDR1 SGHNT and CDR2 YYREEE come from the germline V gene (reference sequence). The CDR3 consists of 13 residues. V was shortened by 2 bases and J by 5 bases, with 10 bases between the two germline ends. DNA for the CDR3: TGTGCCAGCAGCTTTGCGGGGACGGAGACCCAGTACTTC. Amino acid sequence: CASSFAGTETQYF.